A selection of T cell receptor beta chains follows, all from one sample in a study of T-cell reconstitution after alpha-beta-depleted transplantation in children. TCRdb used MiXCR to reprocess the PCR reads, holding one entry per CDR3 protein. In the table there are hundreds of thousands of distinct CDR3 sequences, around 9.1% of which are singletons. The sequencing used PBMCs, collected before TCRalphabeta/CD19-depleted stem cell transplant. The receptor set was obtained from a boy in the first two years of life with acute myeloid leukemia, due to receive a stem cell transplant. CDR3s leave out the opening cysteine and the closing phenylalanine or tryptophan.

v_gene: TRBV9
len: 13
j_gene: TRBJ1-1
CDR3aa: ASSVGGGQRTEAF

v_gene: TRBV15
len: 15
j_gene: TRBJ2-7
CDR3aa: ATSRDSDGQSAHEQY

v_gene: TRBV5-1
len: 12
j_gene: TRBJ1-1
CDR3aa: ASSSGTKNTEAF

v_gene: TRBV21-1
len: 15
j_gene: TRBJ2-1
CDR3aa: ASRAVRASVPYNEQF

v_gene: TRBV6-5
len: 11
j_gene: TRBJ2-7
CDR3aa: ASSPGQVWEQY

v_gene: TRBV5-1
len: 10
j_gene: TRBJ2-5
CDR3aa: ASSGQGQTQY

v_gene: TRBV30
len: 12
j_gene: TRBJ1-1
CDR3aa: AWTLGQFTLGAF

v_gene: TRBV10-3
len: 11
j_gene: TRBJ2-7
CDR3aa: ALWDRKLDEQY

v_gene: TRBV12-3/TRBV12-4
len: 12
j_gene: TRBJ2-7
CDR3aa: ASRRASGLYEQY

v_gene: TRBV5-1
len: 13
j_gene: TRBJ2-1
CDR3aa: ASSLVLAGGYEQF

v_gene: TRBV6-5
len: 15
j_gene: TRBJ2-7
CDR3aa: ASSYAPRDYPSYEQY

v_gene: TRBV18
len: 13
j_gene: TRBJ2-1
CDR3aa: ASSLSGQRGNEQF

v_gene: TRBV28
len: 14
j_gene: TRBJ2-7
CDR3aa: ASNRKLRSRTYEQY

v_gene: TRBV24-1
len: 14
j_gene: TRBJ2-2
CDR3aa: ATSDRGGRATGELF

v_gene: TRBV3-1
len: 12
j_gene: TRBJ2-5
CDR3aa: ASSPSGFQETQY